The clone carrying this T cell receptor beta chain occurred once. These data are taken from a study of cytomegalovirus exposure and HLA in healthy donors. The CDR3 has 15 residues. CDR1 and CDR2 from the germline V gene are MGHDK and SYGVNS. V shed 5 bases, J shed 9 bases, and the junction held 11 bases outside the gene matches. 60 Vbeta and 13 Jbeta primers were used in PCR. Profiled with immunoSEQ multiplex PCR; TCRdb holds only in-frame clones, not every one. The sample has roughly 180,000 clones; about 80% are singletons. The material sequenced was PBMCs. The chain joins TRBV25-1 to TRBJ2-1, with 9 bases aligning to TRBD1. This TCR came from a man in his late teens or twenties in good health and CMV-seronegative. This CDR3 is CASSTWGTGSIEQFF. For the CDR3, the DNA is TGTGCCAGCAGTACATGGGGGACAGGGTCAATTGAGCAGTTCTTC.